This T cell receptor beta chain comes out of a study of blood T cell repertoires in COVID-19. Study information: Sites in the United States, Italy and Spain provided acute and convalescent COVID-19 samples. Sources were T cells, B-cell-depleted T cells, or PBMCs; the material itself was cDNA or gDNA.

Assay: immunoSEQ multiplex PCR; the TCRdb copy retains only in-frame clones and omits some. The sample comprises about 130,000 clones, around 85% of which are singletons, and 4.3% rests with the top ten. Sequencing was carried out using peripheral blood. The receptor was derived from a human donor in a cohort sampled during active COVID-19.

The CDR3 here is CASSQDERSGNTIYF. In DNA form, the CDR3 reads TGTGCCAGCAGCCAAGATGAGAGGTCTGGAAACACCATATATTTT. V gene TRBV4-2 combines with J gene TRBJ1-3; D not certain. V was trimmed by 0 bases and J by 1 base, leaving 7 bases between them. Germline CDR1 reads LGHNA; CDR2 reads YNFKEQ. The CDR3 runs 15 residues.